The 15 T cell receptor beta chains below come from one sample, sequenced in a study of T cells in Graves' hyperthyroidism and ophthalmopathy. RNA transcripts gave rise to amplified TCR beta CDR3 regions. The TCR CDR3 first-round RT-PCR relied on the HTBI primer set. TCRdb re-analysed the multiplex PCR reads in MiXCR, keeping a single row per CDR3 protein. The sample has a few hundred thousand distinct CDR3 sequences; about a fifth are singletons. What was sequenced was blood. Every receptor here comes from a young man with Graves' hyperthyroidism.

This clonotype was recorded at least ten times. J is TRBJ2-5 and V is TRBV6-1, with no clear D. CDR1 and CDR2 (germline): MNHNS, SASEGT. CDR3 length: 13 amino acids. Between the trimmed V and J ends, which lost 2 bases and 1 base, there was a span of 5 bases. This chain's CDR3 is CASSETVQETQYF. The CDR3 region has the DNA TGTGCCAGCAGTGAAACAGTCCAAGAGACCCAGTACTTC.

This clonotype was recorded only once. A much more abundant neighbour one base away suggests this may be a read error. The genes are TRBV5-5 and TRBJ1-1; a possible D gene is TRBD1 (6 bases). The germline CDR1 and CDR2 sequences are SGHKS and YYEKEE (reference sequence). The CDR3 is 14 amino acids. CDR3 residues: CVSSSTKGGREAFF. The CDR3 DNA reads TGTGTCAGCAGCTCAACCAAGGGGGGCCGTGAAGCTTTCTTT.

The V call is TRBV11-2, the J call TRBJ1-1; D gene uncertain. Germline V gives CDR1 SGHAT, CDR2 FQNNGV. V lost 2 bases, J lost 0 bases, and 10 bases lay in between. There are 15 residues in the CDR3. In DNA form, the CDR3 reads TGTGCCAGCAGCTTATCTTTGCGAGTGAACACTGAAGCTTTCTTT. Translation gives CASSLSLRVNTEAFF.

There are many counts of this clonotype. The CDR3 protein is CASSELAASNQPQHF. The CDR3 region has the DNA TGTGCCAGCAGTGAATTGGCAGCCAGCAATCAGCCCCAGCATTTT. This sequence joins TRBV6-1 and TRBJ1-5; D unclear. The CDR3 loop spans 15 amino acids. Per germline, CDR1 MNHNS and CDR2 SASEGT. V was pared by 2 bases and J by 1 base, with 9 bases between.

This clonotype was detected many times. The chain carries TRBV28 and TRBJ1-2; 11 nucleotides line up with TRBD1. Germline assignment: CDR1 MDHEN and CDR2 SYDVKM. V gave up 8 bases and J gave up 6 bases; unmatched junction bases: 5. This CDR3 contains 13 residues. This CDR3 reads CASRTGGFDGYTF. In DNA form, the CDR3 reads TGTGCCAGCCGGACAGGGGGCTTTGATGGCTACACCTTC.

Many counts were recorded for this clonotype. The chain uses TRBV19 and TRBJ1-2; TRBD1 agrees at 7 bases. J lost 2 bases, V lost 9 bases, and 6 bases had no gene match. The CDR3 covers 13 residues. CDR1 and CDR2 (germline): LNHDA, SQIVND (reference sequence). The CDR3 loop reads CASRQGANYGYTF. The CDR3, as DNA: TGTGCCAGCCGACAGGGAGCGAACTATGGCTACACCTTC. The full variable domain, with the rest looked up from reference TRBV19 and TRBJ1-2, is DGGITQSPKYLFRKEGQNVTLSCEQNLNHDAMYWYRQDPGQGLRLIYYSQIVNDFQKGDIAEGYSVSREKKESFPLTVTSAQKNPTAFYLCASRQGANYGYTFGSGTRLTVV.

In its sample, this clonotype was seen a few times. This CDR3 fails to terminate in the conserved phenylalanine or tryptophan, so it likely reflects a read error. The chain carries TRBV5-1 and TRBJ2-2; TRBD2 might be the D (7 bases). Germline V gene lookup returns CDR1 SGHRS and CDR2 YFSETQ. V shed 2 bases and J shed 5 bases, with 13 bases lying between them. CDR3 length: 15 residues. The CDR3 coding sequence is TGCGCCAGCAGCTTCGCGGGGGCGGGTACCGGGGAGCTGTTTCTT. Translating gives CASSFAGAGTGELFL.

The chain employs TRBV6-1 and TRBJ2-5; D remains ambiguous. The germline V and J ends were trimmed by 8 bases and 1 base, with 8 bases remaining between them. Per germline, CDR1 MNHNS and CDR2 SASEGT. The CDR3 runs 12 residues. CDR3 region: CASADPQETQYF. The CDR3 nucleotides are TGTGCCAGCGCGGACCCCCAAGAGACCCAGTACTTC.

This clonotype was observed many times. A much larger clonotype is one base distant, so this may be a read error. CDR3 residues: CASSLRVSNQPQHF. CDR3 coding DNA: TGTGCCAGCAGTTTAAGGGTTAGCAATCAGCCCCAGCATTTT. The gene calls are TRBV6-5 and TRBJ1-5; no definite D call. V was cut by 4 bases and J by 0 bases, with 7 bases left in between. CDR1 and CDR2 from the germline V gene are MNHEY and SVGAGI. The CDR3 has 14 amino acids.

The sample holds many counts of this clonotype. The V and J genes are TRBV30 and TRBJ1-5; D possibly corresponds to TRBD1 (5 bases). Germline V lookup: CDR1 GTSNPN, CDR2 SVGIG (reference sequence). The CDR3 spans 15 residues. V was trimmed by 1 base and J by 7 bases, leaving 17 bases between them. CDR3 residues: CAWSGGTQRGQPQHF. CDR3 sequence (DNA): TGTGCCTGGAGTGGGGGGACCCAGCGAGGCCAGCCCCAGCATTTT.

This clonotype came up many times. The V and J genes are TRBV6-1 and TRBJ1-1; D perhaps matches TRBD1 (6 bases). CDR3 size: 14 residues. Germline V CDR1 and CDR2: MNHNS, SASEGT. V was pared by 3 bases and J by 5 bases, with 13 bases between. The CDR3 sequence is CASSEAGEGTEAFF. In DNA, the CDR3 is TGTGCCAGCAGTGAGGCAGGGGAGGGGACTGAAGCTTTCTTT.

This clonotype has just a few counts. The chain employs TRBV2 and TRBJ2-7, with a tentative D call TRBD1 (6 bases). The CDR3 length is 14 residues. CDR1 SNHLY and CDR2 FYNNEI come from the germline V gene. V was pared by 5 bases and J by 6 bases, with 17 bases between. The CDR3 protein is CASSPGHFSGEQYF. The CDR3 DNA reads TGTGCCAGCAGTCCGGGACATTTTTCTGGCGAGCAGTACTTC.

The sample holds a few counts of this clonotype. The rearrangement uses TRBV5-1 and TRBJ2-7, with 10 bases identical to TRBD2. The V gene end was trimmed by 0 bases and the J gene end by 6 bases; junction bases not matched to a gene: 6. Germline V gene data show CDR1 as SGHRS and CDR2 as YFSETQ. The CDR3 contains 15 residues. CDR3 amino acids: CASSLDQRGGREQYF. The CDR3 coding sequence is TGCGCCAGCAGCTTGGACCAGCGGGGGGGCCGCGAGCAGTACTTC.

This clonotype occurred many times. This chain connects TRBV6-1 to TRBJ2-2; D might be TRBD1 (6 bases). The CDR3 has 14 residues. Trimming took 8 bases from V and 2 from J, leaving 12 bases between them. Germline V gives CDR1 MNHNS, CDR2 SASEGT. The CDR3 protein is CASFWGRNTGELFF. The CDR3 DNA reads TGTGCCAGCTTCTGGGGGCGCAACACCGGGGAGCTGTTTTTT.

The sample holds many counts of this clonotype. The chain links TRBV7-8 to TRBJ2-5; D may be TRBD1 (5 bases). Germline assignment: CDR1 SGHVS and CDR2 FQNEAQ. The CDR3 extends over 14 amino acids. Trimming shortened V by 7 bases and J by 5 bases, and 17 bases separated the two germline ends. The CDR3 region is CASIRWGIDETQYF. In DNA form, the CDR3 reads TGTGCCAGCATCCGATGGGGCATCGATGAGACCCAGTACTTC.